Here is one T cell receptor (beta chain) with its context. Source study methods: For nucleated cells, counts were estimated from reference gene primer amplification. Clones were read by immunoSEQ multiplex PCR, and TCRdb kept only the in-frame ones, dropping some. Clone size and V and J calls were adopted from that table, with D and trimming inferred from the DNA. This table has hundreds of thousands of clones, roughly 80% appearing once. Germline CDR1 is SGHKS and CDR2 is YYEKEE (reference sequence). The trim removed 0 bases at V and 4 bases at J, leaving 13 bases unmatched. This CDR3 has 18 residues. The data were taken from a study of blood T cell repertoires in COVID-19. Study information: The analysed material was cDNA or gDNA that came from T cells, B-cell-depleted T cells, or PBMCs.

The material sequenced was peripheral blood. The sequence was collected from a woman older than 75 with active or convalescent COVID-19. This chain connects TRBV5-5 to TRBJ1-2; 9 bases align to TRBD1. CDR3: CASSLVPLQGAGGYGYTF. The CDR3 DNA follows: TGTGCCAGCAGCTTGGTCCCCCTACAGGGGGCCGGTGGCTATGGCTACACCTTC.